These T cell receptor beta chains were read from a single sample in a study of blood T cell repertoires in COVID-19. TCRdb keeps only in-frame clones here, not all; method: immunoSEQ multiplex PCR. The sample consists of 250,000 to 300,000 clones, roughly 88% of them appearing once. The sequencing input was peripheral blood. These receptors came from a woman aged 25 to 39 who had recovered from COVID-19. Each CDR3 is given with its conserved first and last residue. Fields, in order: D gene, clone size, V gene, J gene, CDR3 DNA, CDR3 protein. A D gene is named only where the DNA matches it firmly. Clone size is not always given. Where it is, it says once, few, many or a class for expanded clones.

D gene: TRBD1
clone size: .
V gene: TRBV10-3
J gene: TRBJ2-1
CDR3 DNA: TGTGCCATCGGTTCAGGACAGGATTACAATGAGCAGTTCTTC
CDR3 protein: CAIGSGQDYNEQFF

D gene: .
clone size: few
V gene: TRBV2
J gene: TRBJ2-2
CDR3 DNA: TGTGCCAGCCTGGATAGACGAGGGACCGGGGAGCTGTTTTTT
CDR3 protein: CASLDRRGTGELFF

D gene: TRBD1
clone size: .
V gene: TRBV28
J gene: TRBJ1-2
CDR3 DNA: TGTGCCAGCAACAGGGGGGCGAATAACTATGGCTACACCTTC
CDR3 protein: CASNRGANNYGYTF

D gene: TRBD2
clone size: once
V gene: TRBV7-6
J gene: TRBJ2-7
CDR3 DNA: TGTGCCAGCAGCTCGGGGACTAGCGGGGGCTACGAGCAGTACTTC
CDR3 protein: CASSSGTSGGYEQYF

D gene: TRBD2
clone size: .
V gene: TRBV10-3
J gene: TRBJ2-5
CDR3 DNA: TGTGCCATCAGTAAGGGACTAGCGGGGGCGGCGGAGACCCAGTACTTC
CDR3 protein: CAISKGLAGAAETQYF

D gene: TRBD2
clone size: .
V gene: TRBV4-1
J gene: TRBJ2-1
CDR3 DNA: TGCGCCAGCAGCCGGGGACTAGCGGGGGGGTACAATGAGCAGTTCTTC
CDR3 protein: CASSRGLAGGYNEQFF

D gene: .
clone size: .
V gene: TRBV9
J gene: TRBJ2-2
CDR3 DNA: TGTGCCAGCAGCGGGGGACTGGGATTGATCACCGGGGAGCTGTTTTTT
CDR3 protein: CASSGGLGLITGELFF

D gene: .
clone size: .
V gene: TRBV30
J gene: TRBJ2-7
CDR3 DNA: TGTGCCTGGAGTGTAGGATTTTCGGCAGCCTTAGGGGGCTACGAGCAGTACTTC
CDR3 protein: CAWSVGFSAALGGYEQYF

D gene: TRBD2
clone size: .
V gene: TRBV5-4
J gene: TRBJ2-5
CDR3 DNA: TGTGCCAGCAGCCCAGGGGGTAGCGGGGGAGAGACCCAGTACTTC
CDR3 protein: CASSPGGSGGETQYF

D gene: .
clone size: .
V gene: TRBV5-1
J gene: TRBJ1-1
CDR3 DNA: TGCGCCAGCAGCCTTATACCTAACCTGAACACTGAAGCTTTCTTT
CDR3 protein: CASSLIPNLNTEAFF

D gene: TRBD1
clone size: .
V gene: TRBV15
J gene: TRBJ1-2
CDR3 DNA: TGTGCCACCAGCAGAGACGCCGGGACAGCCTATATTCGCACCTTC
CDR3 protein: CATSRDAGTAYIRTF

D gene: .
clone size: once
V gene: TRBV5-8
J gene: TRBJ1-4
CDR3 DNA: TGTGCCAGCAGCTCACGGGACACCACTAATGAAAAACTGTTTTTT
CDR3 protein: CASSSRDTTNEKLFF

D gene: TRBD2
clone size: .
V gene: TRBV7-2
J gene: TRBJ2-1
CDR3 DNA: TGTGCCAGCAGCTTAAATCGCGGGGGGCCCAACAGCAATGAGCAGTTCTTC
CDR3 protein: CASSLNRGGPNSNEQFF

D gene: TRBD1
clone size: .
V gene: TRBV19
J gene: TRBJ1-3
CDR3 DNA: TGTGCCAGTAGTATCGGGACAGGGTCATCTGGAAACACCATATATTTT
CDR3 protein: CASSIGTGSSGNTIYF

D gene: .
clone size: .
V gene: TRBV7-2
J gene: TRBJ2-1
CDR3 DNA: TGTGCCAGCAGCTTAGGGGGGGATGAGCAGTTCTTC
CDR3 protein: CASSLGGDEQFF

D gene: TRBD1
clone size: once
V gene: TRBV7-2
J gene: TRBJ1-6
CDR3 DNA: TGTGCCAGCAGCCCGCAGGGGGCGCTCTCCAATTCACCCCTCCACTTT
CDR3 protein: CASSPQGALSNSPLHF

D gene: TRBD1
clone size: .
V gene: TRBV2
J gene: TRBJ1-1
CDR3 DNA: TGTGCCAGCACCCGATTCGAGGACAGGGAAGCTTTCTTT
CDR3 protein: CASTRFEDREAFF

D gene: TRBD1
clone size: .
V gene: TRBV5-1
J gene: TRBJ2-1
CDR3 DNA: TGCGCCAGCAGCTTGGGGGGGACAGGGAAAGGTTTTGGGCAGTTCTTC
CDR3 protein: CASSLGGTGKGFGQFF

D gene: TRBD1
clone size: .
V gene: TRBV12-5
J gene: TRBJ1-1
CDR3 DNA: TGTGCTAGTGGGCCCGGGACAGCGAACACTGAAGCTTTCTTT
CDR3 protein: CASGPGTANTEAFF

D gene: .
clone size: .
V gene: TRBV4-1
J gene: TRBJ2-2
CDR3 DNA: TGCGCCAGCAGCCAAACAGGGTCGCACACCGGGGAGCTGTTTTTT
CDR3 protein: CASSQTGSHTGELFF

D gene: .
clone size: .
V gene: TRBV7-3
J gene: TRBJ2-5
CDR3 DNA: TGTGCCAGCAGCTTGAGCGCACAAGAGACCCAGTACTTC
CDR3 protein: CASSLSAQETQYF

D gene: .
clone size: .
V gene: TRBV19
J gene: TRBJ1-1
CDR3 DNA: TGTGCCAGTAGACTACAGGGCCTATCTGAAGCTTTCTTT
CDR3 protein: CASRLQGLSEAFF

D gene: .
clone size: .
V gene: TRBV20-1
J gene: TRBJ2-1
CDR3 DNA: TGCAGTGCTAGAAGCTGGAGTGAGCAGTTCTTC
CDR3 protein: CSARSWSEQFF

D gene: .
clone size: .
V gene: TRBV7-2
J gene: TRBJ1-2
CDR3 DNA: TGTGCCAGCAGCTTAGACAGGGACGCCGGCTACACCTTC
CDR3 protein: CASSLDRDAGYTF